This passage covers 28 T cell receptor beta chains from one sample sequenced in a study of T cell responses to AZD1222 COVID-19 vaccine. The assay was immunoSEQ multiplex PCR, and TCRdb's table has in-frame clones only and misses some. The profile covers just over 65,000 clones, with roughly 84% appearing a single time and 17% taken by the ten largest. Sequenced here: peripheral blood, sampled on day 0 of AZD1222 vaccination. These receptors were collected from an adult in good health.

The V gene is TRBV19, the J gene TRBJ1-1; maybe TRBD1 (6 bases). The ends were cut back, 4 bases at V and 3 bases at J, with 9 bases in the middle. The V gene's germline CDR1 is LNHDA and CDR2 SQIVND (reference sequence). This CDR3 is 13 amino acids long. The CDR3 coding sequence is TGTGCCAGTAGTAAAAACAGGGACACTGAAGCTTTCTTT. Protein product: CASSKNRDTEAFF.

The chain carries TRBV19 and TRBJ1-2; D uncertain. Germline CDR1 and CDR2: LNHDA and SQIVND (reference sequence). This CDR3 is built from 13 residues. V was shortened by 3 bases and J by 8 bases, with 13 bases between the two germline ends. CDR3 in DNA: TGTGCCAGTAGTATCGGACTTCTGGGGGGCTACACCTTC. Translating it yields CASSIGLLGGYTF.

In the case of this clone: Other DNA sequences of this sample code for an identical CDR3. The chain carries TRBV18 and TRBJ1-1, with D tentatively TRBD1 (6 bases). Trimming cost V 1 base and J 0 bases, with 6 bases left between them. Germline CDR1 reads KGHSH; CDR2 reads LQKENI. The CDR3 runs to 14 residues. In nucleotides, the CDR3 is TGTGCCAGCTCACCACAGGGGGTGAACACTGAAGCTTTCTTT. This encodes CASSPQGVNTEAFF.

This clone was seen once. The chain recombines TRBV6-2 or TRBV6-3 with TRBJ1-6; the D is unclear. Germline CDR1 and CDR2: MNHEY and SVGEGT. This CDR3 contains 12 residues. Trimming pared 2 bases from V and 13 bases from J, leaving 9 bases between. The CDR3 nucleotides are TGTGCCAGCAGTTACACAGCCACCCCCCTCCACTTT. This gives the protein CASSYTATPLHF.

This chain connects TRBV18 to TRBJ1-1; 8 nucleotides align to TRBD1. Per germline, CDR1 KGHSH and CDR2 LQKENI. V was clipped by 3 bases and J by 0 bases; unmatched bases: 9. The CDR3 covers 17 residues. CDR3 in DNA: TGTGCCAGCTCACCTCAGAGGCAGGGGGCTTTGAACACTGAAGCTTTCTTT. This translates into CASSPQRQGALNTEAFF.

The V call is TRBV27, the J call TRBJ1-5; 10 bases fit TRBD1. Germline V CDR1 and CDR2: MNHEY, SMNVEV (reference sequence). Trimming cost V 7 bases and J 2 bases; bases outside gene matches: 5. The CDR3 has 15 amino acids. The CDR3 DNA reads TGTGCCAGCACCGCCGGGACAGGGGGCAATCAGCCCCAGCATTTT. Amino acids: CASTAGTGGNQPQHF.

The CDR3 coding sequence is TGTGCCAGGGGACAGCGAAGCACAGATACGCAGTATTTT. Its translation: CARGQRSTDTQYF. This chain links TRBV2 with TRBJ2-3; TRBD1 matches 7 bases. The CDR3 length is 13 residues. CDR1 and CDR2 (germline): SNHLY, FYNNEI. The V segment lost 9 bases and the J segment 0 bases; nucleotides outside the gene matches: 3.

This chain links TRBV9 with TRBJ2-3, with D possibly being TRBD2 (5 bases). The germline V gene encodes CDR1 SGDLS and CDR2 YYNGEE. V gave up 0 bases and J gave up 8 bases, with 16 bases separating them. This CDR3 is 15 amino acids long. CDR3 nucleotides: TGTGCCAGCAGCGTAGTTGGTATCGGGGAAGGTACGCAGTATTTT. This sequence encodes CASSVVGIGEGTQYF.

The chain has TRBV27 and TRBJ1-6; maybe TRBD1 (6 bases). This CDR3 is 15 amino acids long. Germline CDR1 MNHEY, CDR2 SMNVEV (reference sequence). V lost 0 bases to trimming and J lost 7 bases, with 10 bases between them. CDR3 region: CASSLSTQGNSPLHF. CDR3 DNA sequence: TGTGCCAGCAGTTTATCGACACAGGGAAATTCACCCCTCCACTTT.

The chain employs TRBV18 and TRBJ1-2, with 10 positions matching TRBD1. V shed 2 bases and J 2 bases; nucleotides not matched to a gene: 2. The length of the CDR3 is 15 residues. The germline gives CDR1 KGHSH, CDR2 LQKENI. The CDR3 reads CASSPGTGANYGYTF. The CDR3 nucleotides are TGTGCCAGCTCACCAGGGACAGGGGCGAACTATGGCTACACCTTC. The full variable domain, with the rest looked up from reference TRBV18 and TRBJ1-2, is NAGVMQNPRHLVRRRGQEARLRCSPMKGHSHVYWYRQLPEEGLKFMVYLQKENIIDESGMPKERFSAEFPKEGPSILRIQQVVRGDSAAYFCASSPGTGANYGYTFGSGTRLTVV.

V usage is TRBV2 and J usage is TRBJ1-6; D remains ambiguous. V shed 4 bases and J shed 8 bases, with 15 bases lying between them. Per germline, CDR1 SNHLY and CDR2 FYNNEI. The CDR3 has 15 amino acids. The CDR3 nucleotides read TGTGCCAGCAGTGTAGGATCTTGGTCCGATTCACCCCTCCACTTT. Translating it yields CASSVGSWSDSPLHF.

The CDR3 is CASSYSGGTLYEQFF. As DNA, the CDR3 is TGTGCCAGCAGTTACTCGGGCGGGACCCTCTATGAGCAGTTCTTC. The gene calls are TRBV6-5 and TRBJ2-1; tentatively, D is TRBD2 (6 bases). Germline CDR1 MNHEY, CDR2 SVGAGI. The CDR3 length is 15 residues. V lost 0 bases and J 8 bases, leaving 14 bases between the germline ends.

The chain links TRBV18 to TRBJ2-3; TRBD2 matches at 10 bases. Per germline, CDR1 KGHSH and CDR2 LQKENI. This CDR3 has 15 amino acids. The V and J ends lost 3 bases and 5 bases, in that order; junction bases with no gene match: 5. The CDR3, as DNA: TGTGCCAGCTCACCCACTAGCGGGAAGAGAGATACGCAGTATTTT. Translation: CASSPTSGKRDTQYF.

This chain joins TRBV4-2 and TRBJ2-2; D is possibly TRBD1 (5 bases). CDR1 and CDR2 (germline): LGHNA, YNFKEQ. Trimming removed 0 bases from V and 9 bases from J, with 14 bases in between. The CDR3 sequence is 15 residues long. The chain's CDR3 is CASSQDAGFERELFF. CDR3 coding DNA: TGTGCCAGCAGCCAAGATGCAGGGTTCGAAAGGGAGCTGTTTTTT.

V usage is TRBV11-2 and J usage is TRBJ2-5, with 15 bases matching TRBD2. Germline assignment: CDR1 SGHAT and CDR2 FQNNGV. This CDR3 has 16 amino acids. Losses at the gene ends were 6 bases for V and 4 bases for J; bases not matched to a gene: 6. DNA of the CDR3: TGTGCCAGCAGACCTCGGACTAGCGGGGGGGGAGAGACCCAGTACTTC. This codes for CASRPRTSGGGETQYF.

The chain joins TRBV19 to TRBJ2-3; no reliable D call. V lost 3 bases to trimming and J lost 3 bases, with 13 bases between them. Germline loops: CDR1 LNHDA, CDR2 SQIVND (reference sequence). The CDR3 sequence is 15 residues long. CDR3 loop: CASSITVQRTDTQYF. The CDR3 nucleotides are TGTGCCAGTAGTATTACGGTGCAAAGAACAGATACGCAGTATTTT.

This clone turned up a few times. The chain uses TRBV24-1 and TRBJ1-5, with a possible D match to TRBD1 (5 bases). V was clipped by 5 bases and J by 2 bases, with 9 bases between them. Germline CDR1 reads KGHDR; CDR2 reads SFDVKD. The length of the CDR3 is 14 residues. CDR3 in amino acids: CATSAGTRNQPQHF. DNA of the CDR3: TGTGCCACCAGTGCTGGGACCCGCAATCAGCCCCAGCATTTT.

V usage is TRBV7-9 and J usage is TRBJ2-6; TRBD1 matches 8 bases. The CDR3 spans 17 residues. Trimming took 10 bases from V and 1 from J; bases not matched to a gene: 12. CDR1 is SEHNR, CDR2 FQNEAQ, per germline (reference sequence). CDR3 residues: CATTRGRHGSGANVLTF. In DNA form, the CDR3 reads TGTGCCACGACCAGGGGGCGACATGGTTCTGGGGCCAACGTCCTGACTTTC.

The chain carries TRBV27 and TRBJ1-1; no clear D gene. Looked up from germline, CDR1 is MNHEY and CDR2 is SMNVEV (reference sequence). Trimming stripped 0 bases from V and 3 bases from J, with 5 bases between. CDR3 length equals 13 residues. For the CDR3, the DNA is TGTGCCAGCAGTTTATCGGTGGACACTGAAGCTTTCTTT. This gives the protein CASSLSVDTEAFF.

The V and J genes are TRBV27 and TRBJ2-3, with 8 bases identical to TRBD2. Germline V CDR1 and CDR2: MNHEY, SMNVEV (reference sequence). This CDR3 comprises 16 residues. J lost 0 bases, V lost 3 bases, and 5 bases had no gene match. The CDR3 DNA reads TGTGCCAGCAGTTTTTTTAGCGGGGCTAGCACAGATACGCAGTATTTT. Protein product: CASSFFSGASTDTQYF.

The CDR3 DNA is TGTGCCAGCAGCTTAGTTGGCGGGAGAGGGACAGATACGCAGTATTTT. Encoded protein: CASSLVGGRGTDTQYF. The chain couples TRBV7-2 to TRBJ2-3; 7 nucleotides match TRBD2. CDR1 SGHTA and CDR2 FQGNSA come from the germline V gene. With 1 base clipped from V and 3 bases from J, the junction kept 7 bases outside the gene matches. The CDR3 consists of 16 residues. Combining the CDR3 with reference TRBV7-2 and TRBJ2-3 gives the whole variable domain GAGVSQSPSNKVTEKGKDVELRCDPISGHTALYWYRQSLGQGLEFLIYFQGNSAPDKSGLPSDRFSAERTGGSVSTLTIQRTQQEDSAVYLCASSLVGGRGTDTQYFGPGTRLTVL.

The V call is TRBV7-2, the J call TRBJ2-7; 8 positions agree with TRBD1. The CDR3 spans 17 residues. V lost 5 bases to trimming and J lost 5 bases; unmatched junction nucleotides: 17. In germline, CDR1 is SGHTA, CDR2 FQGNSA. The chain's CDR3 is CASSPNPQGALGDEQYF. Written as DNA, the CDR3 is TGTGCCAGCAGCCCCAACCCCCAGGGGGCGCTTGGAGACGAGCAGTACTTC. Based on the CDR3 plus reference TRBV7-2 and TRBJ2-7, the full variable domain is GAGVSQSPSNKVTEKGKDVELRCDPISGHTALYWYRQSLGQGLEFLIYFQGNSAPDKSGLPSDRFSAERTGGSVSTLTIQRTQQEDSAVYLCASSPNPQGALGDEQYFGPGTRLTVT.

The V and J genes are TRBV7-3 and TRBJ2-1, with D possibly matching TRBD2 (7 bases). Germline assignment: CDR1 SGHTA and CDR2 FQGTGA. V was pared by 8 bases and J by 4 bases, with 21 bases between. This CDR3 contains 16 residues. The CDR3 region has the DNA TGTGCCAGCGGGGAGACGGGCGGGGGCGGTTACAATGAGCAGTTCTTC. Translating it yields CASGETGGGGYNEQFF.

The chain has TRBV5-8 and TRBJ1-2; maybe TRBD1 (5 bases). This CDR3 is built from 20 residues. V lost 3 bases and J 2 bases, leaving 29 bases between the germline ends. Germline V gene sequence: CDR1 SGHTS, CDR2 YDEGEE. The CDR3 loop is CASSSPLSRVGNLLNYGYTF. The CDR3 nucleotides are TGTGCCAGCAGCTCCCCACTGTCCAGGGTGGGGAACTTACTCAACTATGGCTACACCTTC. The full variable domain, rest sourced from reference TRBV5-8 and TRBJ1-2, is EAGVTQSPTHLIKTRGQQATLRCSPISGHTSVYWYQQALGLGLQFLLWYDEGEERNRGNFPPRFSGRQFPNYSSELNVNALELEDSALYLCASSSPLSRVGNLLNYGYTFGSGTRLTVV.

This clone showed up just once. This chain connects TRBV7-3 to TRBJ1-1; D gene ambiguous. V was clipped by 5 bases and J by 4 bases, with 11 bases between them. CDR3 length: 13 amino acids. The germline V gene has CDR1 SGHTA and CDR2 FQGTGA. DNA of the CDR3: TGTGCCAGCAGCCCGTCAACGGGCACTGAAGCTTTCTTT. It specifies CASSPSTGTEAFF.

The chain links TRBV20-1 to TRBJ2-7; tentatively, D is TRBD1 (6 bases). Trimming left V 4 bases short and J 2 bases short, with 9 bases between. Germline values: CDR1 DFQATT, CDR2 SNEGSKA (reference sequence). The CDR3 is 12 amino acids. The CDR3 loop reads CSATEGAYEQYF. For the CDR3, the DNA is TGCAGTGCTACTGAGGGGGCCTACGAGCAGTACTTC.

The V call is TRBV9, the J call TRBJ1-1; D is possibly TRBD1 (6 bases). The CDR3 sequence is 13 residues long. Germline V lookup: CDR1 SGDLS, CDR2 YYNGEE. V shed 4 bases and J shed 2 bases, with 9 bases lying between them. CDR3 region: CASSQGLNTEAFF. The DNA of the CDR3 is TGTGCCAGCAGCCAGGGGTTAAACACTGAAGCTTTCTTT. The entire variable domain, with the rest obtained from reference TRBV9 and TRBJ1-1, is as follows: DSGVTQTPKHLITATGQRVTLRCSPRSGDLSVYWYQQSLDQGLQFLIQYYNGEERAKGNILERFSAQQFPDLHSELNLSSLELGDSALYFCASSQGLNTEAFFGQGTRLTVV.

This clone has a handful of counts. CDR3 DNA sequence: TGTGCCAGCAGCCCGGTGATTGAGGAAGAGACCCAGTACTTC. Its translation is CASSPVIEEETQYF. V and J are TRBV28 and TRBJ2-5; D remains ambiguous. The CDR3 length is 14 residues. V was shortened by 6 bases and J by 3 bases, with 14 bases between the two germline ends. The germline gives CDR1 MDHEN, CDR2 SYDVKM.